This TCR beta chain derives from a study of blood T cell repertoires in COVID-19. Study-wide context: There were acute and convalescent COVID-19 samples, and they came from the United States, Italy and Spain.

In the original workflow: The authors estimated nucleated cell counts from reference gene primer amplification. Repertoires were generated with immunoSEQ multiplex PCR, while TCRdb's copy carries only in-frame clones and drops some. V and J calls and clone size are those listed in that table; D and trimming were worked out from the DNA. Among some 330,000 clones listed, around nine tenths were seen once. V was clipped by 0 bases and J by 3 bases, with 17 bases between them. This CDR3 is built from 18 residues. Germline V gene sequence: CDR1 LNHNV, CDR2 YYDKDF (reference sequence). Material: peripheral blood. This TCR was sampled from a woman in her thirties with COVID-19, enrolled during active disease. V usage is TRBV15 and J usage is TRBJ2-2; D ambiguous. CDR3 sequence reads: CATSRDVTVGRDTGELFF. CDR3 in DNA: TGTGCCACCAGCAGAGATGTTACCGTCGGTCGAGACACCGGGGAGCTGTTTTTT.